This T cell receptor (beta chain) comes out of a study of blood T cell repertoires in COVID-19 (dated by TCRdb to the early 2020s). For the study in its entirety: The collaborator samples originated in the United States, Italy and Spain and spanned the acute and convalescent phases of COVID-19. The material from the prospective study consisted of cDNA or gDNA derived from T cells, B-cell-depleted T cells, or PBMCs. Subjects who had been exposed to COVID-19, were actively infected with it, or had recovered from it provided the deeply sampled blood TCRbeta repertoires that made up the dataset. The repertoires were released in a freely available public database intended as a resource for research on the immune response to SARS-CoV-2. Samples were obtained from the ongoing ImmuneRACE study (first 160 participants) and from over a thousand subjects provided by 6 global collaborators. Sample metadata almost always included a de-identified subject ID, COVID-19 status, age in years and sex. Where HLA class I and class II types were available, the types were taken from metadata supplied by the sample provider, not from assay-based typing. General findings and caveats noted by the study authors: Clinical and demographic metadata were provided uncurated, with the amount varying by source and participant.

As for this clone: The antigen it binds to is not known. No clone much larger than this one lies a single base away; base qualities are absent.

CDR1 and CDR2, looked up from the germline V gene, are KGHDR and SFDVKD. The CDR3 spans 15 residues, from the cysteine through the phenylalanine. Only the CDR3 portion is preserved as DNA: 45 bases, with reading frame beginning at the first base. A distance of 13 bases separates the germline ends of V and J, which lose 4 bases and 4 bases respectively. TCRbeta CDR3 regions were amplified from genomic DNA by means of the immunoSEQ Assay, a bias-controlled multiplex PCR. Concerning the study's data processing: Nucleated cell counts per sample were estimated from amplification of reference gene primers within the assay. Sequence reads were collapsed and filtered to measure the absolute abundance of every unique TCRbeta CDR3 rearrangement. For each sample, productive Simpson clonality was calculated by taking the square root of Simpson's diversity index across productive rearrangements. What TCRdb holds here is the immuneACCESS table cut down to in-frame rearrangements. Part of the clones is not present; checked against another copy, under half of the missing clones reflect an unresolved V gene, and the others are unexplained. That table is the source of V, J and clone size, and D and trimming were worked out from the DNA. For this sample there are 400,000 or so clones; roughly 87% appear just once. 2% to 2.5% of the sample belongs to the ten largest clones.

Enrolling through a virtual design, the prospective study's participants ranged in age from roughly 18 to 89 years and lived across roughly 23 United States geographic areas. In the prospective study, participants were assigned to cohorts based on the clinical history participants reported in a screening survey and a study questionnaire. Each participant in the prospective study had whole blood, serum and a nasopharyngeal or oropharyngeal swab collected by mobile phlebotomists. Participants in the prospective study had the option to provide additional blood draws and questionnaires over an approximately two-month period. Prospective study blood samples were shipped either frozen or at room temperature before DNA extraction.

This sequence was found in a woman aged 40 to 55 with acute COVID-19. The sequencing input was PBMCs or T cells enriched from blood (not recorded which). This sequence uses TRBV24-1 and TRBJ1-5; there is no confident call for the D gene. The DNA reads as follows: TGTGCCACCAGTGACCCCCGGGTCCCTAATCAGCCCCAGCATTTT. It translates to CATSDPRVPNQPQHF.